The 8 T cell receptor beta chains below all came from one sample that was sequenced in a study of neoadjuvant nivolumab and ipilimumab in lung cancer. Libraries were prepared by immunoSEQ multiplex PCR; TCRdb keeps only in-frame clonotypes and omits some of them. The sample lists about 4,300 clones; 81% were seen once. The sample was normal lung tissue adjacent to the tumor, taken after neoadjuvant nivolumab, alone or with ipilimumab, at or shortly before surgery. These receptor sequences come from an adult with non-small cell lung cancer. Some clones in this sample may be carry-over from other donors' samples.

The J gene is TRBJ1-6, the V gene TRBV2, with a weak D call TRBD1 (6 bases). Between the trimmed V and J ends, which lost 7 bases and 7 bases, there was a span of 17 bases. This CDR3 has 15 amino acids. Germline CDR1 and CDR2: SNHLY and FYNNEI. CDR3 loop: CASTPRVQGNSPLHF. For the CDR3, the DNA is TGTGCCAGCACCCCCAGGGTGCAGGGGAATTCACCCCTCCACTTT.

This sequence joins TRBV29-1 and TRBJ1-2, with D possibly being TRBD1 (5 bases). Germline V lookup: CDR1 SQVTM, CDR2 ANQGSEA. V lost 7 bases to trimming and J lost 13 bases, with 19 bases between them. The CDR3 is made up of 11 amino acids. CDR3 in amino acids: CSAETTGLFTF. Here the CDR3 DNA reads TGCAGCGCCGAGACTACGGGACTTTTCACCTTC.

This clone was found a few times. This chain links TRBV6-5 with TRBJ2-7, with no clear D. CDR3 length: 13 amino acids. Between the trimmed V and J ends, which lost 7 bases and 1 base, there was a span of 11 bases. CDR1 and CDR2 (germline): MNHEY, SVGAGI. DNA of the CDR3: TGTGCCAGCACCGACCTTTTATCCTACGAGCAGTACTTC. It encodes CASTDLLSYEQYF.

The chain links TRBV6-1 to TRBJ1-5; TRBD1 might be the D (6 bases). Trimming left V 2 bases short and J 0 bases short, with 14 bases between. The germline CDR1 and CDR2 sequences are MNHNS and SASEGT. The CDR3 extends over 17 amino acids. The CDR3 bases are TGTGCCAGCAGTGAAAAAAGGGGGGGTTATAGCAATCAGCCCCAGCATTTT. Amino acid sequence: CASSEKRGGYSNQPQHF.

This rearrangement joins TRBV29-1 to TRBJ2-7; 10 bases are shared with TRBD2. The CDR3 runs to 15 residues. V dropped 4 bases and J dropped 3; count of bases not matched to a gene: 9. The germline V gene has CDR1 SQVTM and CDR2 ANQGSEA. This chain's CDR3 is CSVGLAGAVLYEQYF. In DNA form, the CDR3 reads TGCAGCGTTGGGCTAGCGGGAGCTGTCCTCTACGAGCAGTACTTC.

This chain's CDR3 is CASSEGRGGRPQHF. CDR3 sequence (DNA): TGTGCCAGCAGTGAAGGCCGCGGAGGGCGGCCCCAGCATTTT. The genes are TRBV2 and TRBJ1-5, with D uncertain. Trimming left V 1 base short and J 9 bases short, with 13 bases between. The CDR3 is made up of 14 amino acids. Germline V gene sequence: CDR1 SNHLY, CDR2 FYNNEI.

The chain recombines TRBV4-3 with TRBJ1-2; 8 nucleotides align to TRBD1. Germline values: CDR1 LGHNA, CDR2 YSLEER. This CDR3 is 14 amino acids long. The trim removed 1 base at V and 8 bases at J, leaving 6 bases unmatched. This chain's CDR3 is CASSQADRVRGYTF. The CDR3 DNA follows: TGCGCCAGCAGCCAAGCGGACAGGGTTCGGGGCTACACCTTC.

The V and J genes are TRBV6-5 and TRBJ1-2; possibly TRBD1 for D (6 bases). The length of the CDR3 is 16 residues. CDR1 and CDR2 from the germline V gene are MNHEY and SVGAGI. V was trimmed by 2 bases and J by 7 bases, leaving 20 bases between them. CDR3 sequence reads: CASSYGSGPQGTGYTF. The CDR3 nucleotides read TGTGCCAGCAGTTACGGGTCCGGGCCCCAGGGGACTGGCTACACCTTC.